The 5 T cell receptor beta chains given below trace back to one sample, sequenced in a study of T-cell memory formation after mild COVID-19. TCRdb re-called the 5' RACE reads through MiXCR, storing one row per CDR3 protein. Here the sample spans 450,000 or so distinct CDR3 sequences, 20% to 30% being singletons. Sequences were obtained from PBMCs or a T cell subset sorted from them (not recorded which). The receptors stem from an adult woman who had mild COVID-19 (a few samples of this study predate the infection). Cell type and time point are not known.

This clonotype occurred a few times. J is TRBJ2-1 and V is TRBV20-1; TRBD2 aligns across 11 bases. CDR1 DFQATT and CDR2 SNEGSKA come from the germline V gene (reference sequence). The ends lost 5 bases at V and 4 bases at J; junction bases unmatched: 1. The CDR3 covers 13 residues. CDR3 sequence (DNA): TGCAGTGCTCGACTAGCGGGGTACAATGAGCAGTTCTTC. This translates into CSARLAGYNEQFF.

This clonotype was seen a handful of times. The rearrangement joins TRBV7-9 to TRBJ2-3; 13 bases line up with TRBD2. Germline loops: CDR1 SEHNR, CDR2 FQNEAQ (reference sequence). The CDR3 spans 17 residues. J lost 2 bases, V lost 5 bases, and 7 bases had no gene match. CDR3 residues: CASSAGLAGDPTDTQYF. The CDR3 DNA follows: TGTGCCAGCAGCGCAGGACTAGCGGGGGACCCCACAGATACGCAGTATTTT.

The chain uses TRBV11-3 and TRBJ2-7, with 7 bases matching TRBD1. This CDR3 spans 15 amino acids. Germline assignment: CDR1 SGHNT and CDR2 YENEEA. V was pared by 1 base and J by 3 bases, with 6 bases of the junction left unmatched. In nucleotides, the CDR3 is TGTGCCAGCAGCTTAGGAGACAGGGAAGGCTACGAGCAGTACTTC. Its protein is CASSLGDREGYEQYF.

The chain carries TRBV2 and TRBJ2-5; 12 bases map to TRBD2. Unmatched junction bases numbered 3, after V lost 5 bases and J lost 5 bases. CDR3 length: 14 residues. In germline, CDR1 is SNHLY, CDR2 FYNNEI. The CDR3 reads CASSRTSGTETQYF. CDR3 nucleotides: TGTGCCAGCAGTCGGACTAGCGGGACCGAGACCCAGTACTTC.

This clonotype was counted only a few times. The chain links TRBV12-3 or TRBV12-4 to TRBJ2-1; D possibly corresponds to TRBD2 (5 bases). The ends were cut back, 3 bases at V and 4 bases at J, with 7 bases in the middle. The CDR3 is 13 amino acids. The CDR3: CASSFREYNEQFF. Written as DNA, the CDR3 is TGTGCCAGCAGTTTTCGGGAATACAATGAGCAGTTCTTC.